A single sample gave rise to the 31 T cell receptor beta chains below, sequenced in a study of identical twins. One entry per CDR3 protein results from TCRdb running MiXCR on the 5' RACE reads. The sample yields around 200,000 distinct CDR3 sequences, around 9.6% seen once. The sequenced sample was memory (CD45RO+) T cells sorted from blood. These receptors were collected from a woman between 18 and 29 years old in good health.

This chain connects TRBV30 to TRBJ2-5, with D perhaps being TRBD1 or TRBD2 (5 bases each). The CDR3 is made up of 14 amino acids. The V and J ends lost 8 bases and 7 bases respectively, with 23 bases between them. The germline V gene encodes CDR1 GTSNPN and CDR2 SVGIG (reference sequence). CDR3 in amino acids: CALNHGRGVSTQYF. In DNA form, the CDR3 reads TGTGCCCTAAACCACGGCCGGGGCGTCTCGACCCAGTACTTC. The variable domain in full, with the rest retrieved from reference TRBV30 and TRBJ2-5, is SQTIHQWPATLVQPVGSPLSLECTVEGTSNPNLYWYRQAAGRGLQLLFYSVGIGQISSEVPQNLSASRPQDRQFILSSKKLLLSDSGFYLCALNHGRGVSTQYFGPGTRLLVL.

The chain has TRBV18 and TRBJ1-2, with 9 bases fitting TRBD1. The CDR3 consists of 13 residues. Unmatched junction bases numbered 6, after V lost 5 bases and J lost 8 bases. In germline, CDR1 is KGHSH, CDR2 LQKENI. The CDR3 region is CASSAGTGPGYTF. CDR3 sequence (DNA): TGTGCCAGCTCAGCCGGGACAGGGCCCGGCTACACCTTC.

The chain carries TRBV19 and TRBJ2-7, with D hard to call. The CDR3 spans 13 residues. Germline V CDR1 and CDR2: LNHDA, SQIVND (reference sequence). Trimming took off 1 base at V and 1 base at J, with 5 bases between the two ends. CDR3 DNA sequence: TGTGCCAGTAGTATAGTACAATCCTACGAGCAGTACTTC. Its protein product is CASSIVQSYEQYF.

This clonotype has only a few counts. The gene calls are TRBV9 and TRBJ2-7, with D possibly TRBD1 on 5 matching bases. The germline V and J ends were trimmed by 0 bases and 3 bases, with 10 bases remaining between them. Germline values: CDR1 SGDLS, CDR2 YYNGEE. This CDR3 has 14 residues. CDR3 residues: CASSVEQGNYEQYF. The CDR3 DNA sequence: TGTGCCAGCAGCGTAGAGCAGGGTAACTACGAGCAGTACTTC.

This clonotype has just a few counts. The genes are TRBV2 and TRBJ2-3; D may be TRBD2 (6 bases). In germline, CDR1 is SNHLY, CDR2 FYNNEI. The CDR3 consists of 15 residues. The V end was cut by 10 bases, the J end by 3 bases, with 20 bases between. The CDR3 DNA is TGTGCCACCCACGGATCGGGACTGACGACAGATACGCAGTATTTT. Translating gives CATHGSGLTTDTQYF. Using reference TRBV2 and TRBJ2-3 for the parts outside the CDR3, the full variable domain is EPEVTQTPSHQVTQMGQEVILRCVPISNHLYFYWYRQILGQKVEFLVSFYNNEISEKSEIFDDQFSVERPDGSNFTLKIRSTKLEDSAMYFCATHGSGLTTDTQYFGPGTRLTVL.

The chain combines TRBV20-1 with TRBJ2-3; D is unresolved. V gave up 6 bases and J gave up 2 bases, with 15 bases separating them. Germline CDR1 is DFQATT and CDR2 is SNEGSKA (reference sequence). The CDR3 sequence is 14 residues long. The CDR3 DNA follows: TGCAGTGCCCCCCATAGGAGTTACACAGATACGCAGTATTTT. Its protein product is CSAPHRSYTDTQYF.

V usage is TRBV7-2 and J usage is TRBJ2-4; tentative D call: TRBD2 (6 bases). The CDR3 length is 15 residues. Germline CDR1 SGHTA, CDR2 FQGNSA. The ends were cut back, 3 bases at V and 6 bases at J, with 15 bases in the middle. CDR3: CASSLPAGTGNIQYF. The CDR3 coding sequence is TGTGCCAGCAGCTTGCCCGCGGGGACGGGAAACATTCAGTACTTC.

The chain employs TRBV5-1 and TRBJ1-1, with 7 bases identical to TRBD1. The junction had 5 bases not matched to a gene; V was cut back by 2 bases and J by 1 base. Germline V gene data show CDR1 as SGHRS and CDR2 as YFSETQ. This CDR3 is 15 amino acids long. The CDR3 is CASSLRQGTNTEAFF. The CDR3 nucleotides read TGCGCCAGCAGCTTACGACAGGGAACGAACACTGAAGCTTTCTTT.

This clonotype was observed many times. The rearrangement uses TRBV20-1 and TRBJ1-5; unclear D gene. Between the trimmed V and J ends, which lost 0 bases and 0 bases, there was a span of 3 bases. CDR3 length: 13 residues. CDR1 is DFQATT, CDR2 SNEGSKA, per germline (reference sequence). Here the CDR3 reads CSAREGSNQPQHF. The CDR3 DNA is TGCAGTGCTAGAGAGGGTAGCAATCAGCCCCAGCATTTT.

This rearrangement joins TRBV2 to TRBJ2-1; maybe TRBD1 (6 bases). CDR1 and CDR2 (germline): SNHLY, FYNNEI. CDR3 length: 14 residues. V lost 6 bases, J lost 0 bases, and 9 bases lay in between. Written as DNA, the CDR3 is TGTGCCAGCAGGAGAGGGGGCTCCTACAATGAGCAGTTCTTC. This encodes CASRRGGSYNEQFF.

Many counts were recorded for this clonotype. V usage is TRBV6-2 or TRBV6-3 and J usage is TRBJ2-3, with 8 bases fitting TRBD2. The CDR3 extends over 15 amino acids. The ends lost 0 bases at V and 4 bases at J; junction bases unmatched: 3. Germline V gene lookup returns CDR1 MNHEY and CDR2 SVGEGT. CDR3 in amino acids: CASSYSSGSADTQYF. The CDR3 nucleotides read TGTGCCAGCAGTTACTCGAGCGGGAGCGCAGATACGCAGTATTTT.

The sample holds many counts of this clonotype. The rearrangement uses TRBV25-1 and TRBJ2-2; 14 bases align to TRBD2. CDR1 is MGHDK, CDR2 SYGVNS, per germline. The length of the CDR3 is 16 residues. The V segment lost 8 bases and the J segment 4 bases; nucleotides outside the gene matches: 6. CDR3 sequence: CASGQGLAGGTGELFF. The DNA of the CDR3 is TGTGCCAGCGGGCAAGGACTAGCGGGAGGCACCGGGGAGCTGTTTTTT.

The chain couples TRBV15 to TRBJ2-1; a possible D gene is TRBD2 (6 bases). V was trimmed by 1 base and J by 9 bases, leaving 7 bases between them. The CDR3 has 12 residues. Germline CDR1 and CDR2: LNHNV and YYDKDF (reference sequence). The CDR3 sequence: CATSRGRGEQFF. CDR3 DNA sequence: TGTGCCACCAGCAGAGGGCGGGGTGAGCAGTTCTTC.

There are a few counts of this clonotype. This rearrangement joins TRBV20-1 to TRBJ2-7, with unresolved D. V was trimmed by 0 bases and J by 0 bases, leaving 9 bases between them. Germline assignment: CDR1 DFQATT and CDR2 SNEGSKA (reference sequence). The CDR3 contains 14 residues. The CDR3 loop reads CSARDVGSSYEQYF. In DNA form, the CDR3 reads TGCAGTGCTAGAGATGTCGGCAGCTCCTACGAGCAGTACTTC.

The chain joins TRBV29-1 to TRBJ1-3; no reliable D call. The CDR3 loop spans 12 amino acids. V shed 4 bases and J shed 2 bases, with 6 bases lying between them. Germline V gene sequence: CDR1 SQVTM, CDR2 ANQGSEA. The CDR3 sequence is CSVGQAGNTIYF. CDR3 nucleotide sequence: TGCAGCGTTGGGCAGGCTGGAAACACCATATATTTT.

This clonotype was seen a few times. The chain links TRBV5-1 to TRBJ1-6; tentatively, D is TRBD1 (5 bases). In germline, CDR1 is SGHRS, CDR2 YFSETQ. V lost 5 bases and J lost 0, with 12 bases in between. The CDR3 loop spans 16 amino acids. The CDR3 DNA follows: TGCGCCAGCAGGCCTGGGGGGAGCTCCTATAATTCACCCCTCCACTTT. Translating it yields CASRPGGSSYNSPLHF.

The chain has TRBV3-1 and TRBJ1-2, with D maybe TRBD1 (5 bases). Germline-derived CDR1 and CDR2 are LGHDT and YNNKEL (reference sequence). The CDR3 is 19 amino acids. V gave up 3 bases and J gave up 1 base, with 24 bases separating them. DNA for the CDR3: TGTGCCAGCAGCCAGGCGTTTTTCGGGACGGCGGGACTTAACTATGGCTACACCTTC. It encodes CASSQAFFGTAGLNYGYTF.

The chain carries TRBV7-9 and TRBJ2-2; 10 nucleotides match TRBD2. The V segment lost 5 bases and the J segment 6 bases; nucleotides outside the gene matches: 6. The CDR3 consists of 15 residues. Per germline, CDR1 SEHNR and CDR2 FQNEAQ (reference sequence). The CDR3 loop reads CASSRSGGDSGELFF. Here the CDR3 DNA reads TGTGCCAGCAGCCGGAGCGGGGGGGACTCCGGGGAGCTGTTTTTT.

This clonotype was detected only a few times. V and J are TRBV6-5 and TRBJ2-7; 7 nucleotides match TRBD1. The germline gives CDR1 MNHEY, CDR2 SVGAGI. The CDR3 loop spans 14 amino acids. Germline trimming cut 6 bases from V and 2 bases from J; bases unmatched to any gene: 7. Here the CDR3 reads CASSLTTGAYEQYF. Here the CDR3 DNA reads TGTGCCAGCAGCTTAACTACAGGGGCCTACGAGCAGTACTTC.

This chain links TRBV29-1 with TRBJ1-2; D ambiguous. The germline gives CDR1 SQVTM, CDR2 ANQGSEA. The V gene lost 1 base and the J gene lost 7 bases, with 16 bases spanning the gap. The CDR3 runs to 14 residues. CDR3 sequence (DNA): TGCAGCGTTGAAGGCGTGGGAGGGATGGGTGGCTACACCTTC. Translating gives CSVEGVGGMGGYTF.

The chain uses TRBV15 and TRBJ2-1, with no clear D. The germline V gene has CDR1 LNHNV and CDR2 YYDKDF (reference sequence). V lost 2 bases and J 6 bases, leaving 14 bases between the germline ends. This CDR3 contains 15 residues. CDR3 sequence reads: CATSRPAWLSNEQFF. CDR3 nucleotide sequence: TGTGCCACCAGCAGACCGGCGTGGCTTAGCAATGAGCAGTTCTTC.

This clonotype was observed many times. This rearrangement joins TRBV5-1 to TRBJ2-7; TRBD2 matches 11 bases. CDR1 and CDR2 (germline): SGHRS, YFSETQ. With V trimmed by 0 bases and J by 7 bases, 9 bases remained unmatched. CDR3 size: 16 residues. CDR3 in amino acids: CASSLAPGTSGWEQYF. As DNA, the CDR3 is TGCGCCAGCAGCTTGGCCCCCGGGACTAGCGGTTGGGAGCAGTACTTC.

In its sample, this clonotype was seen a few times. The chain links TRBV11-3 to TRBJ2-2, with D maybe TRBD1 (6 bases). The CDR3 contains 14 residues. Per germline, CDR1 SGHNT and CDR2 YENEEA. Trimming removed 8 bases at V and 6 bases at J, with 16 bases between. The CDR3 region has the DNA TGTGCCAGCTCCAAAACAGGGAGTCCCGGGGAGCTGTTTTTT. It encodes CASSKTGSPGELFF. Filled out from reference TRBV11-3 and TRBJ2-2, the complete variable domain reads EAGVVQSPRYKIIEKKQPVAFWCNPISGHNTLYWYLQNLGQGPELLIRYENEEAVDDSQLPKDRFSAERLKGVDSTLKIQPAELGDSAVYLCASSKTGSPGELFFGEGSRLTVL.

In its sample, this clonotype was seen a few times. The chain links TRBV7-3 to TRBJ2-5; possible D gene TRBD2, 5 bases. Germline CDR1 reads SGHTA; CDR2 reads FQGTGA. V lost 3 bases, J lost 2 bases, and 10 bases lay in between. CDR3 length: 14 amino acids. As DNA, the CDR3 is TGTGCCAGCAGCTTCGGTCCGGGACAAGAGACCCAGTACTTC. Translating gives CASSFGPGQETQYF.

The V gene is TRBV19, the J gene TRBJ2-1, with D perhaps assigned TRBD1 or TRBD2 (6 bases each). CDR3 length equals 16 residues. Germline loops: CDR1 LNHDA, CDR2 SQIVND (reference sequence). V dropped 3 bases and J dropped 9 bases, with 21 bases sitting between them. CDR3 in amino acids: CASSILGGTISSEQFF. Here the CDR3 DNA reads TGTGCCAGTAGTATCCTAGGGGGGACAATATCCAGTGAGCAGTTCTTC.

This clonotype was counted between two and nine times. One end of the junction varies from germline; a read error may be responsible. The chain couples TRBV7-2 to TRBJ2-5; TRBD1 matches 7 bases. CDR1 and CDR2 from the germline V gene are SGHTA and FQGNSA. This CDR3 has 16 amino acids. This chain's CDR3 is CASTLGTAKYQETQYF. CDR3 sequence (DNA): TGTGCCAGCACCTTAGGGACAGCCAAGTACCAAGAGACCCAGTACTTC.

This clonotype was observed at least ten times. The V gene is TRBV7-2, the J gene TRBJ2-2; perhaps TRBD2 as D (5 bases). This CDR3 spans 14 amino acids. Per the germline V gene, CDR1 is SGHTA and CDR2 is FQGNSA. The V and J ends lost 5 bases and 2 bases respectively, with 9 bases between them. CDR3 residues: CASSAGLNTGELFF. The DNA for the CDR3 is TGTGCCAGCAGCGCTGGACTCAACACCGGGGAGCTGTTTTTT.

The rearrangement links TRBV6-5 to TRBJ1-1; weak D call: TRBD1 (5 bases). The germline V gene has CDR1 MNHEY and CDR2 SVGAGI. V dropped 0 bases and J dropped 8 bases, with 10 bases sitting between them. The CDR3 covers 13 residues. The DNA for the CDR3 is TGTGCCAGCAGTTACTCCGGGGGTTCAGAAGCTTTCTTT. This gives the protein CASSYSGGSEAFF.

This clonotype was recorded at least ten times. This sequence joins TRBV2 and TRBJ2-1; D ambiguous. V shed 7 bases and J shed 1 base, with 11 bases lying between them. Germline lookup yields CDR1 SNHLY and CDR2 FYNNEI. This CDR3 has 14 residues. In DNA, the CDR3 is TGTGCCAGCACCCGGCTATCGTCCTACAATGAGCAGTTCTTC. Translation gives CASTRLSSYNEQFF.

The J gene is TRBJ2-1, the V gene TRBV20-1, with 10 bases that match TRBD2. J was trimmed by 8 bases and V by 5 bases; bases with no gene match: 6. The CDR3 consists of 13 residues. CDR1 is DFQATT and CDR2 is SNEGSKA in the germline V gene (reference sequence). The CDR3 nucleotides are TGCAGTGCTCAGCGGGAGGGCGAGGATGAGCAGTTCTTC. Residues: CSAQREGEDEQFF.

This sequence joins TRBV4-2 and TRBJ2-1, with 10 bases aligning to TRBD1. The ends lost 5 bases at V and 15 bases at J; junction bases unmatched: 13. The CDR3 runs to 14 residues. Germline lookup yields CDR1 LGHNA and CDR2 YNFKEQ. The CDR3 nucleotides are TGTGCCAGCAGCGTCCGGGACAGGGGTGATGTTCGGTTCTTC. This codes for CASSVRDRGDVRFF.